These T cell receptor beta chains were read from a single sample in a study of T cell repertoires in cytomegalovirus infection. TCRdb processed the reads anew with MiXCR; each CDR3 protein has one entry. The sample has under 500,000 distinct CDR3 sequences; approximately 40% are singletons. Antigens of these TCRs are unknown. Specimen: cultured PBMCs, collected from culture after CMV antigen stimulation. The receptors stem from a human donor in good health (CMV status not recorded). Some clones in this sample may be carry-over from other donors' samples. CDR3s include the opening cysteine and the closing phenylalanine or tryptophan. A D gene is named only where the DNA matches it firmly. Some rows mark clone size as missing; the rest say once, few, many or name a class of expanded clone.

TRBJ2-5 | . | . | TRBV7-2 | CASSFDPYQETQYF | TGTGCCAGCAGCTTCGATCCATACCAAGAGACCCAGTACTTC
TRBJ2-7 | few | . | TRBV7-2 | CASSLAGLLSYEQYF | TGTGCCAGCAGCTTAGCGGGGTTGCTCTCCTACGAGCAGTACTTC
TRBJ1-2 | . | . | TRBV4-1 | CASSQSDYGYRDLYGYTF | TGCGCCAGCAGCCAATCGGATTATGGGTACAGGGATCTTTATGGCTACACCTTC
TRBJ2-3 | few | . | TRBV6-5 | CASSLSPRTDTQYF | TGTGCCAGCAGTCTCTCGCCTAGGACGGATACGCAGTATTTT
TRBJ1-5 | many | . | TRBV7-2 | CASSLEPAQPQHF | TGTGCCAGCAGCTTAGAGCCTGCTCAGCCCCAGCATTTT
TRBJ2-2 | . | TRBD1 | TRBV29-1 | CSVMGQKHGELFF | TGCAGCGTTATGGGACAGAAACACGGGGAGCTGTTTTTT
TRBJ2-7 | few | . | TRBV7-9 | CASSSRDTVYEQYF | TGTGCCAGCAGCTCACGGGACACAGTCTACGAGCAGTACTTC
TRBJ2-7 | . | . | TRBV7-2 | CASSWTYHEQYF | TGTGCCAGCAGCTGGACATACCACGAGCAGTACTTC
TRBJ2-3 | once | TRBD2 | TRBV6-2/TRBV6-3 | CASSTRGSGITDTQYF | TGTGCCAGCAGTACCCGAGGTAGCGGGATCACAGATACGCAGTATTTT
TRBJ2-1 | few | . | TRBV18 | CASSPSQAYNEQFF | TGTGCCAGCTCACCGTCCCAGGCCTACAATGAGCAGTTCTTC
TRBJ1-2 | . | . | TRBV19 | CASSPTRINYGYTF | TGTGCCAGTAGCCCCACACGGATAAACTATGGCTACACCTTC
TRBJ2-7 | many | TRBD1 | TRBV7-2 | CASSLRQGSEQYF | TGTGCCAGCAGCTTAAGACAGGGCAGCGAGCAGTACTTC
TRBJ2-5 | . | TRBD2 | TRBV5-8 | CASELRGLAYQETQYF | TGTGCCAGCGAGCTGAGGGGACTAGCGTACCAAGAGACCCAGTACTTC
TRBJ2-5 | . | . | TRBV11-2 | CASSQYSGTQYF | TGTGCCAGCAGCCAATACTCAGGGACCCAGTACTTC
TRBJ2-5 | few | . | TRBV7-8 | CASSSHLQETQYF | TGTGCCAGCAGCTCCCATCTCCAAGAGACCCAGTACTTC
TRBJ1-1 | . | . | TRBV7-2 | CASSLEGLNTEAFF | TGTGCCAGCAGCTTGGAGGGCTTGAACACTGAAGCTTTCTTT
TRBJ2-1 | . | TRBD2 | TRBV19 | CASTPTGGLARYNEQFF | TGTGCCAGTACCCCCACAGGGGGACTAGCGAGATACAATGAGCAGTTCTTC
TRBJ2-4 | . | TRBD1 | TRBV19 | CASSRSGTGGILAKNIQYF | TGTGCCAGTAGTCGTTCCGGGACAGGGGGGATCCTAGCCAAAAACATTCAGTACTTC
TRBJ2-6 | . | . | TRBV27 | CASCRVGAGANVLTF | TGTGCCAGCTGCAGAGTGGGGGCCGGGGCCAACGTCCTGACTTTC
TRBJ1-1 | . | . | TRBV7-2 | CASRYKNPNTEAFF | TGTGCCAGCAGATACAAGAACCCTAACACTGAAGCTTTCTTT
TRBJ2-7 | few | TRBD2 | TRBV6-2/TRBV6-3 | CASSYGGGPLEQYF | TGTGCCAGCAGTTACGGCGGGGGTCCCCTAGAGCAGTACTTC
TRBJ2-7 | few | TRBD2 | TRBV3-1 | CASSRPRAGGLYEQYF | TGTGCCAGCAGCCGACCCCGCGCGGGGGGGCTCTACGAGCAGTACTTC
TRBJ1-3 | . | . | TRBV4-1 | CASSQEWEFSGNTIYF | TGCGCCAGCAGCCAAGAATGGGAATTCTCTGGAAACACCATATATTTT
TRBJ2-1 | . | TRBD1 | TRBV6-1 | CASSGGDRSSYNEQFF | TGTGCCAGCAGTGGGGGGGACAGGAGCTCCTACAATGAGCAGTTCTTC
TRBJ2-5 | . | TRBD2 | TRBV6-1 | CASAPGLAGETQYF | TGTGCCAGCGCCCCGGGACTAGCGGGGGAGACCCAGTACTTC
TRBJ2-7 | . | TRBD1 | TRBV7-9 | CASSGRDRAYEQYF | TGTGCCAGCAGCGGCCGGGACAGGGCCTACGAGCAGTACTTC
TRBJ2-6 | . | . | TRBV7-8 | CASSGGANVLTF | TGTGCCAGCAGCGGCGGGGCCAACGTCCTGACTTTC
TRBJ1-1 | few | . | TRBV7-2 | CASSFGRMNTEAFF | TGTGCCAGCAGCTTTGGCCGTATGAACACTGAAGCTTTCTTT
TRBJ2-2 | . | . | TRBV6-2/TRBV6-3 | CASRRGGTPTGELFF | TGTGCCAGCAGACGAGGGGGTACCCCCACCGGGGAGCTGTTTTTT
TRBJ2-1 | . | . | TRBV11-3 | CASSLGLEEQFF | TGTGCCAGCAGCTTAGGGCTGGAAGAGCAGTTCTTC
TRBJ1-2 | many | . | TRBV12-3/TRBV12-4 | CASSSGGGYTF | TGTGCCAGCAGTTCGGGGGGCGGCTACACCTTC
TRBJ2-5 | . | . | TRBV19 | CASSMNLWGGPETQYF | TGTGCCAGTAGTATGAATCTGTGGGGGGGCCCAGAGACCCAGTACTTC